This is a list of T cell receptor beta chains from one sample in a study of blood T cell repertoires in COVID-19. The assay was immunoSEQ multiplex PCR, and TCRdb's table has in-frame clones only and misses some. The sample records 150,000 to 200,000 clones, approximately 83% being singletons. Sequenced material: PBMCs or T cells enriched from blood (not recorded which). The receptor source for this set is a woman aged 60-75 years who had recovered from COVID-19. Each CDR3 is given with its conserved first and last residue. Clone size is stated in some rows and not others, as once, few, many or a class when expanded.

J gene: TRBJ2-1
V gene: TRBV2
clone size: once
CDR3 protein: CASIPRFANEQFF

J gene: TRBJ2-2
V gene: TRBV11-2
clone size: -
CDR3 protein: CASSFSGRVAGELFF

J gene: TRBJ2-5
V gene: TRBV7-3
clone size: -
CDR3 protein: CASSFPGSETQYF

J gene: TRBJ1-5
V gene: TRBV30
clone size: -
CDR3 protein: CAWSGGNLNQPQHF

J gene: TRBJ2-5
V gene: TRBV28
clone size: -
CDR3 protein: CASSLLQETQYF

J gene: TRBJ1-5
V gene: TRBV2
clone size: -
CDR3 protein: CAVNEYSNQPQHF

J gene: TRBJ1-1
V gene: TRBV5-1
clone size: -
CDR3 protein: CASSRGGLSTEAFF

J gene: TRBJ1-1
V gene: TRBV5-4
clone size: -
CDR3 protein: CASSPQGMNTEAFF

J gene: TRBJ1-6
V gene: TRBV4-1
clone size: -
CDR3 protein: CASSRDYNSPLHF

J gene: TRBJ2-1
V gene: TRBV14
clone size: -
CDR3 protein: CASSVGLLNEQFF

J gene: TRBJ1-6
V gene: TRBV12-3/TRBV12-4
clone size: few
CDR3 protein: CASSLTSSSPLHF

J gene: TRBJ1-3
V gene: TRBV11-2
clone size: -
CDR3 protein: CASSSAGDRFPDTIYF

J gene: TRBJ1-1
V gene: TRBV28
clone size: -
CDR3 protein: CASSTGTGGVQGEAFF

J gene: TRBJ2-3
V gene: TRBV28
clone size: -
CDR3 protein: CASSWDYRMRTDTQYF

J gene: TRBJ1-1
V gene: TRBV10-2
clone size: -
CDR3 protein: CASSEPVRQLNTEAFF

J gene: TRBJ1-4
V gene: TRBV3-1/TRBV3-2
clone size: -
CDR3 protein: CASSLSGGFNEKLFF

J gene: TRBJ1-2
V gene: TRBV12-5
clone size: -
CDR3 protein: CASGLDTLLTGGYGYTF

J gene: TRBJ2-7
V gene: TRBV21-1
clone size: -
CDR3 protein: CASSKVQRGPPPYEQYF

J gene: TRBJ2-7
V gene: TRBV5-6
clone size: -
CDR3 protein: CASNFNGRSSYEQYF

J gene: TRBJ1-2
V gene: TRBV2
clone size: -
CDR3 protein: CASSEVGTRLGYGYTF

J gene: TRBJ2-1
V gene: TRBV29-1
clone size: -
CDR3 protein: CSVELMTAYNEQFF

J gene: TRBJ1-5
V gene: TRBV11-2
clone size: -
CDR3 protein: CASSLGPSPAIRANQPQHF

J gene: TRBJ1-3
V gene: TRBV6-5
clone size: -
CDR3 protein: CASSPEGDTIYF

J gene: TRBJ1-2
V gene: TRBV2
clone size: -
CDR3 protein: CASSLTGTYGYTF

J gene: TRBJ2-1
V gene: TRBV7-9
clone size: -
CDR3 protein: CASSTRLASRQFF

J gene: TRBJ2-7
V gene: TRBV6-5
clone size: -
CDR3 protein: CASSLEAGEQYF